This is a list of T cell receptor beta chains from one sample in a study of cytomegalovirus exposure and HLA in healthy donors. Sequencing was performed with immunoSEQ multiplex PCR; in TCRdb, only in-frame clones are kept and a portion is missing. In all, the sample yields around 210,000 clones. The sample taken for sequencing was PBMCs. These receptors all stem from a woman under 40 in good health and CMV-seropositive. CDR3s include the opening cysteine and the closing phenylalanine or tryptophan. The D gene is left open where the match is weak.

j_call: TRBJ2-7; d_call: TRBD1; v_call: TRBV6-1; cdr3_nt: TGTGCCAGCACGGACAGGGTTAGCGAGCAGTACTTC; cdr3_aa: CASTDRVSEQYF
j_call: TRBJ1-3; d_call: .; v_call: TRBV25-1; cdr3_nt: TGTGCCAGCAGTGAATTTCGGGGCTCTGGAAACACCATATATTTT; cdr3_aa: CASSEFRGSGNTIYF
j_call: TRBJ2-3; d_call: .; v_call: TRBV30; cdr3_nt: TGTGCCTGGACCCTAGCAGATACGCAGTATTTT; cdr3_aa: CAWTLADTQYF
j_call: TRBJ2-5; d_call: TRBD1; v_call: TRBV5-4; cdr3_nt: TGTGCCAGCAGCCCGGAACAGGGGGCAAGGGAGACCCAGTACTTC; cdr3_aa: CASSPEQGARETQYF
j_call: TRBJ1-5; d_call: .; v_call: TRBV19; cdr3_nt: TGTGCCAGTAAGGAAACAGGTTGGGGCAATCAGCCCCAGCATTTT; cdr3_aa: CASKETGWGNQPQHF
j_call: TRBJ1-4; d_call: .; v_call: TRBV5-1; cdr3_nt: TGCGCCAGCAGCTCGACGGGAGATTACGAAAAACTGTTTTTT; cdr3_aa: CASSSTGDYEKLFF
j_call: TRBJ2-3; d_call: TRBD2; v_call: TRBV30; cdr3_nt: TGTGCCTGGAGTTTCCTAGCGGGGAACACAGATACGCAGTATTTT; cdr3_aa: CAWSFLAGNTDTQYF
j_call: TRBJ1-1; d_call: .; v_call: TRBV28; cdr3_nt: TGTGCCAGCAGACCGCAGGGAAACACTGAAGCTTTCTTT; cdr3_aa: CASRPQGNTEAFF
j_call: TRBJ2-7; d_call: TRBD1; v_call: TRBV27; cdr3_nt: TGTGCCAGCCGCGCCGGGGGACAGGGTATTTACGAGCAGTACTTC; cdr3_aa: CASRAGGQGIYEQYF
j_call: TRBJ1-1; d_call: .; v_call: TRBV5-1; cdr3_nt: TGCGCCAGCAGCTCTACGACAGGTGCTGCGGGGAACACTGAAGCTTTCTTT; cdr3_aa: CASSSTTGAAGNTEAFF
j_call: TRBJ2-1; d_call: .; v_call: TRBV13; cdr3_nt: TGTGCCAGCAGCTTTGAAGCCGGCGGAAGCTCCTACAATGAGCAGTTCTTC; cdr3_aa: CASSFEAGGSSYNEQFF
j_call: TRBJ2-6; d_call: TRBD1; v_call: TRBV19; cdr3_nt: TGTGCCAGTAGCGGGACAGGGTCTTCTGGGGCCAACGTCCTGACTTTC; cdr3_aa: CASSGTGSSGANVLTF
j_call: TRBJ2-3; d_call: .; v_call: TRBV7-9; cdr3_nt: TGTGCCAGCAGCTTGGAGGGCAGCACAGATACGCAGTATTTT; cdr3_aa: CASSLEGSTDTQYF
j_call: TRBJ2-4; d_call: TRBD1; v_call: TRBV6-1; cdr3_nt: TGTGCCAGCAGGGGACAGGGGGGGGACATTCAGTACTTC; cdr3_aa: CASRGQGGDIQYF
j_call: TRBJ1-1; d_call: .; v_call: TRBV6-5; cdr3_nt: TGTGCCAGCAGTTCAGACCGGGAACTAGTTGAAGCTTTCTTT; cdr3_aa: CASSSDRELVEAFF
j_call: TRBJ1-3; d_call: TRBD1; v_call: TRBV7-9; cdr3_nt: TGTGCCAGCAGCTTGGACCTCCGGGACAGTTGGGTAAGGGGAAACACCATATATTTT; cdr3_aa: CASSLDLRDSWVRGNTIYF
j_call: TRBJ1-1; d_call: .; v_call: TRBV6-5; cdr3_nt: TGTGCCAGCAGTTACCTCGGGGTGGAAAACACTGAAGCTTTCTTT; cdr3_aa: CASSYLGVENTEAFF
j_call: TRBJ2-3; d_call: .; v_call: TRBV5-4; cdr3_nt: TGTGCCAGCAGCTTGGGACGGGAGCTTCTCACAGATACGCAGTATTTT; cdr3_aa: CASSLGRELLTDTQYF
j_call: TRBJ1-6; d_call: .; v_call: TRBV7-9; cdr3_nt: TGTGCCAGCAGCTTGGGGGGTCATGATAGACCCCTCCACTTT; cdr3_aa: CASSLGGHDRPLHF
j_call: TRBJ2-5; d_call: .; v_call: TRBV9; cdr3_nt: TGTGCCAGCAGCGTAGTTGGCAGGGTTTCGCAAGAGACCCAGTACTTC; cdr3_aa: CASSVVGRVSQETQYF
j_call: TRBJ2-3; d_call: TRBD1; v_call: TRBV6-4; cdr3_nt: TGTGCCAGCAGTGACTCAAGGGGGACAGGGACAGATACGCAGTATTTT; cdr3_aa: CASSDSRGTGTDTQYF
j_call: TRBJ1-1; d_call: .; v_call: TRBV28; cdr3_nt: TGTGCCAGCAGCCCATCGCGGGGCCCCACTGAAGCTTTCTTT; cdr3_aa: CASSPSRGPTEAFF
j_call: TRBJ2-7; d_call: TRBD1; v_call: TRBV4-3; cdr3_nt: TGCGCCAGCAGCCAAGTTCCGGGACAGGGGTACGAGCAGTACTTC; cdr3_aa: CASSQVPGQGYEQYF
j_call: TRBJ1-2; d_call: .; v_call: TRBV5-1; cdr3_nt: TGCGCCAGCAGCTTGCACTCGGGGGATGGCTACACCTTC; cdr3_aa: CASSLHSGDGYTF
j_call: TRBJ2-1; d_call: .; v_call: TRBV29-1; cdr3_nt: TGCAGCGTCGTGTCTCAACCGACTGGGTTCGATGAGCAGTTCTTC; cdr3_aa: CSVVSQPTGFDEQFF
j_call: TRBJ1-2; d_call: .; v_call: TRBV6-1; cdr3_nt: TGTGCCAGCAGTGAATTGGCAGGCGCAGATTATGGCTACACCTTC; cdr3_aa: CASSELAGADYGYTF
j_call: TRBJ1-6; d_call: .; v_call: TRBV7-9; cdr3_nt: TGTGCCAGCAGCTTTCCGACAGAAAATTCACCCCTCCACTTT; cdr3_aa: CASSFPTENSPLHF
j_call: TRBJ2-3; d_call: TRBD1; v_call: TRBV10-2; cdr3_nt: TGCGCCAGCTCCCTGGAGACAGGGGCCGATACGCAGTATTTT; cdr3_aa: CASSLETGADTQYF
j_call: TRBJ2-7; d_call: TRBD1; v_call: TRBV5-1; cdr3_nt: TGCGCCAGCAGCTGGACAGGTCTTACCTACGAGCAGTACTTC; cdr3_aa: CASSWTGLTYEQYF
j_call: TRBJ2-3; d_call: TRBD2; v_call: TRBV5-4; cdr3_nt: TGTGCCAGTACACCTGGGTCCGGGCGGGAGAGCGTGGTGGATACGCAGTATTTT; cdr3_aa: CASTPGSGRESVVDTQYF
j_call: TRBJ1-2; d_call: .; v_call: TRBV5-1; cdr3_nt: TGCGCCAGCAGCTTGGGTGGGGCGAGCTATGGCTACACCTTC; cdr3_aa: CASSLGGASYGYTF
j_call: TRBJ2-5; d_call: .; v_call: TRBV7-8; cdr3_nt: TGTGCCAGCAGCATCGCGGAGGGACAAGAGACCCAGTACTTC; cdr3_aa: CASSIAEGQETQYF
j_call: TRBJ2-1; d_call: .; v_call: TRBV29-1; cdr3_nt: TGCGGCGCCGAGGCAGGGGTGGATGAGCAGTTCTTC; cdr3_aa: CGAEAGVDEQFF
j_call: TRBJ2-7; d_call: .; v_call: TRBV19; cdr3_nt: TGTGCCAGTAGTTCCCTGACAGTACCTGCCTACGAGCAGTACTTC; cdr3_aa: CASSSLTVPAYEQYF
j_call: TRBJ2-5; d_call: .; v_call: TRBV7-9; cdr3_nt: TGTGCCAGCAGCTCGAGTTCTTACCAAGAGACCCAGTACTTC; cdr3_aa: CASSSSSYQETQYF
j_call: TRBJ2-5; d_call: .; v_call: TRBV5-1; cdr3_nt: TGCGCCAGCAGCTTGGAGGGGCAGAGGAAGACCCAGTACTTC; cdr3_aa: CASSLEGQRKTQYF
j_call: TRBJ1-2; d_call: TRBD1; v_call: TRBV2; cdr3_nt: TGTGCCGGAACCGGGACAGGGTTGGGCTACACCTTC; cdr3_aa: CAGTGTGLGYTF
j_call: TRBJ2-1; d_call: TRBD2; v_call: TRBV5-4; cdr3_nt: TGTGCCAGCAGCCCTTGGCTAGCGGGTACCGATGAGCAGTTCTTC; cdr3_aa: CASSPWLAGTDEQFF
j_call: TRBJ2-7; d_call: .; v_call: TRBV27; cdr3_nt: TGTGCCAGCAGTTTTCTCCCTACAGGGAACCGTTACGAGCAGTACTTC; cdr3_aa: CASSFLPTGNRYEQYF
j_call: TRBJ2-7; d_call: TRBD2; v_call: TRBV7-2; cdr3_nt: TGTGCCAGCAGCTCGACTAGCGGGAGCTTTAAGTACTTC; cdr3_aa: CASSSTSGSFKYF
j_call: TRBJ2-7; d_call: .; v_call: TRBV5-4; cdr3_nt: TGTGCCAGCAGCTTGGATGAAGGGACAAGCAAGTACTTC; cdr3_aa: CASSLDEGTSKYF
j_call: TRBJ2-2; d_call: .; v_call: TRBV11-2; cdr3_nt: TGTGCCAGCAGCTTAAGGCAGGACGCCGGGAAGCTGTTTTTT; cdr3_aa: CASSLRQDAGKLFF